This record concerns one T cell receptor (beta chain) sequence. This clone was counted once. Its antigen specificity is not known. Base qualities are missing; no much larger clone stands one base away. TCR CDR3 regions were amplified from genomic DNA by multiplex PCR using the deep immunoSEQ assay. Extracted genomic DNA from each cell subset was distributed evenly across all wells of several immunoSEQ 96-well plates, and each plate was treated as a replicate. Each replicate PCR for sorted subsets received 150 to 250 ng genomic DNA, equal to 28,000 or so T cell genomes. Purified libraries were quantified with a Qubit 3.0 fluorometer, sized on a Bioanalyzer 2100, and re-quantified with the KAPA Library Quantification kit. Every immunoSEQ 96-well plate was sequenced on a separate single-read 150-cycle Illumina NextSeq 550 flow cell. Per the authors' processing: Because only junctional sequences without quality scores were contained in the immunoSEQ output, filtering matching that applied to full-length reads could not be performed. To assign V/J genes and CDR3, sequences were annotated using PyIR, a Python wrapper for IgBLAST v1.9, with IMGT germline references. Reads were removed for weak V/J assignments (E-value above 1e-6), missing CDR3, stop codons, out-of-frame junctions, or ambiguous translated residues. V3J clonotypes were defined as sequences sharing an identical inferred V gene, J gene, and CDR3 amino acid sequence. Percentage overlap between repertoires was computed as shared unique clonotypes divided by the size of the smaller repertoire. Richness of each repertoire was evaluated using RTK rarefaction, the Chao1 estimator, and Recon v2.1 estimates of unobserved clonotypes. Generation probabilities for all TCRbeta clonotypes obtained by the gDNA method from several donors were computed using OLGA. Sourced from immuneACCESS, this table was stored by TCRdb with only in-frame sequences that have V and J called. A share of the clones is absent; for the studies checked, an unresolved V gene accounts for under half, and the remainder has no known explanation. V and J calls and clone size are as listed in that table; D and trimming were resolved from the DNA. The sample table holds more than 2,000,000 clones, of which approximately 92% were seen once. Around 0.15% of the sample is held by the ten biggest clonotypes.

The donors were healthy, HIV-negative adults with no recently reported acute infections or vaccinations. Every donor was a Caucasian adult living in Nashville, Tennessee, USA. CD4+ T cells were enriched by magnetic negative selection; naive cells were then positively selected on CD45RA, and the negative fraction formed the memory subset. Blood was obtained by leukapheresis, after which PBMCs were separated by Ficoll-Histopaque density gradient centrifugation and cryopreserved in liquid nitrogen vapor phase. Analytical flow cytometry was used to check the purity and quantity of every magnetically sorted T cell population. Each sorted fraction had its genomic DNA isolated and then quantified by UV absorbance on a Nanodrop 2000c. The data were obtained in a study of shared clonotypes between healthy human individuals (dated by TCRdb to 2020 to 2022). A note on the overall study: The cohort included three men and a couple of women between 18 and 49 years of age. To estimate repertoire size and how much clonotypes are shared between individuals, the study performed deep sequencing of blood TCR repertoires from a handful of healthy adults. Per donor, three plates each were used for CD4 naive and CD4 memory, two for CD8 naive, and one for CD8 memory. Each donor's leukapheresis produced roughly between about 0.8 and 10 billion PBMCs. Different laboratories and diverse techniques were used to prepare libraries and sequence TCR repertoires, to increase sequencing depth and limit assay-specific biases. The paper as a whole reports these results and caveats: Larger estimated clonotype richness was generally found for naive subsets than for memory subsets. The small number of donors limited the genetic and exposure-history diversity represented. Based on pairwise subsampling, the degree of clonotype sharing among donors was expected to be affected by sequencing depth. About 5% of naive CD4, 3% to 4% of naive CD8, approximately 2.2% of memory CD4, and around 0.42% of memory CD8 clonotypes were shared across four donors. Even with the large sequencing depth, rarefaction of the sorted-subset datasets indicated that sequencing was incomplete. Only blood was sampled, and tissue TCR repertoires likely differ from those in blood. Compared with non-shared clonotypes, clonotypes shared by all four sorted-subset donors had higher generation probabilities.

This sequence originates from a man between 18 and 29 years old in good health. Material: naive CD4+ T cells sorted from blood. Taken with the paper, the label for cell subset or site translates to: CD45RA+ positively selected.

The nucleotide sequence is TGTGCCAGCTCACCGGACGATACGCAGTATTTT. It translates as CASSPDDTQYF. Here the chain combines TRBV18 and TRBJ2-3; there is no confident call for the D gene. The germline V gene provides CDR1 KGHSH and CDR2 LQKENI. From the cysteine through the phenylalanine, the CDR3 covers 11 amino acids. The only DNA kept is the CDR3, 33 bases in frame from the first base. A distance of 4 bases separates the germline ends of V and J, which lose 3 bases and 6 bases respectively.